One T cell receptor (beta chain) is described in this entry. Its cognate antigen is unknown. The CDR3 is 13 amino acids. Germline V CDR1 and CDR2: SGHVS, FNYEAQ. The V and J ends lost 5 bases and 0 bases respectively, with 7 bases between them. TCRdb's table, derived via immunoSEQ multiplex PCR, lists solely in-frame clones and lacks some. The sample includes approximately 30,000 clones, more than 65% of them seen just once. This sample is part of a study of cytotoxic CD8 clonotypes in ibrutinib-treated CLL. Study in general: Overall, some 24 responses were partial and 2 complete; following median approximately 73 months, roughly 15 patients stayed remitted and about twelve progressed. Timing of response sample collection was a median roughly twelve months after treatment start, with a range of 6 to 36.

Study-wide points: Public clonotypes (which were uncommon) either contracted or remained stable on treatment. Clonality measured at baseline exceeded age-matched healthy donors, tracking circulating CD8+ T-cell counts.

This TCR was sampled from a human donor with chronic lymphocytic leukemia. The input for sequencing was PBMCs, taken after 24 months of ibrutinib treatment. The V and J genes are TRBV7-6 and TRBJ1-1; no clear D. The CDR3 region has the DNA TGTGCCAGCAGCCGACAACTGAACACTGAAGCTTTCTTT. Amino acids: CASSRQLNTEAFF.